The clone carrying this TCR beta chain was seen repeatedly, ten times or more. Antigen unknown. The data were taken from a study of T cells in Graves' hyperthyroidism and ophthalmopathy. Overall study results and limits: Ophthalmopathy was distinguished from stable hyperthyroidism by 13 V-J signatures. Most expanded thyroid clonotypes above 0.001 recurred in blood.

Those patients with uncontrolled infection, other autoimmune disease, pregnancy or lactation were excluded. Clinical symptoms, serum thyroxine, TRAb, thyroid ultrasound and orbital computed tomography informed diagnoses. This CDR3 spans 13 amino acids. Germline V CDR1 and CDR2: SGHTA, FQGTGA. V shed 5 bases and J shed 8 bases, with 12 bases lying between them. The TCR beta CDR3 regions underwent amplification using RNA transcripts as the source. The primer set for the first-round RT-PCR of the TCR CDR3 was HTBI. One entry per CDR3 protein, called by TCRdb with MiXCR from the multiplex PCR reads. This sample has roughly 500,000 distinct CDR3 sequences, with approximately 48% found just once.

The TCR was taken from an adult woman with Graves' disease, either hyperthyroidism or ophthalmopathy (not recorded which). V is TRBV7-3 and J is TRBJ2-2; D possibly corresponds to TRBD2 (6 bases). The specimen sequenced was peripheral blood or thyroid tissue (not recorded which). The CDR3 DNA sequence: TGTGCCAGCAGCCTTAGCGGTGGGGGGGAGCTGTTTTTT. It yields the protein CASSLSGGGELFF.